The present entry profiles one TCR beta chain with its context. The trim removed 4 bases at V and 8 bases at J, leaving 14 bases unmatched. The germline CDR1 and CDR2 sequences are SGHNT and YYREEE (reference sequence). The CDR3 loop spans 17 amino acids. The data stem from a study of blood T cell repertoires in COVID-19. For the study at large: There were acute and convalescent COVID-19 samples, and they came from the United States, Italy and Spain. Sample material is recorded as cDNA or gDNA derived from T cells, B-cell-depleted T cells, or PBMCs.

In the original processing: Nucleated cell number was recorded as an estimate derived from reference gene primer amplification. Sequencing used immunoSEQ multiplex PCR; TCRdb keeps in-frame clones, though not all of them. That table supplies the V and J calls and clone size; D and trimming were determined from the DNA. The sample yields around 150,000 clones, roughly 80% seen once. V usage is TRBV5-4 and J usage is TRBJ2-1; 11 bases are a match to TRBD2. This TCR derives from an older man with acute or convalescent COVID-19. Sequencing was performed on peripheral blood. The CDR3 here is CASSGISGGAGKDEQFF. Here the CDR3 DNA reads TGTGCCAGCAGCGGGATTAGCGGGGGGGCAGGTAAGGATGAGCAGTTCTTC.